This T cell receptor (beta chain) comes out of a study of blood T cell repertoires in COVID-19. Data came from immunoSEQ multiplex PCR; TCRdb stores just in-frame clones and leaves some out. The sample has 260,000 or so clones; approximately 88% are singletons. V lost 3 bases and J 6 bases, leaving 11 bases between the germline ends. CDR1 is LNHDA and CDR2 is SQIVND in the germline V gene (reference sequence). This CDR3 comprises 13 residues. This TCR was sampled from a woman between 25 and 40 years old with acute COVID-19. V usage is TRBV19 and J usage is TRBJ1-1; TRBD1 is a possible D gene (5 bases). Sequenced sample: PBMCs or T cells enriched from blood (not recorded which). The CDR3 here is CASSIGAGAEAFF. In DNA form, the CDR3 reads TGTGCCAGTAGTATCGGGGCGGGGGCTGAAGCTTTCTTT.